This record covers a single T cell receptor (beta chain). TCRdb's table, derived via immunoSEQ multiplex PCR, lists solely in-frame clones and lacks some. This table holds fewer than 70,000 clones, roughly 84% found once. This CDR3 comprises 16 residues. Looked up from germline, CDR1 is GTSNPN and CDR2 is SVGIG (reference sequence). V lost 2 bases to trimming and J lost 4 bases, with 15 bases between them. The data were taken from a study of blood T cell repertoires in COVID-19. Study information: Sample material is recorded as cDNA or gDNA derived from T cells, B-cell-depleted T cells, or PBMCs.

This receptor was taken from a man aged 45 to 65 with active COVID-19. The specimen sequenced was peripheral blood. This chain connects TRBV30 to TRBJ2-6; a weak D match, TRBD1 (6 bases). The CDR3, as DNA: TGTGCCTGGAGTAAAGGTGGGGGCTTAGGGGCCAACGTCCTGACTTTC. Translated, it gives CAWSKGGGLGANVLTF.